Presented here are 7 T cell receptor beta chains from one specimen sequenced in a study of cytomegalovirus exposure and HLA in healthy donors. Primers for the PCR totalled 60 Vbeta and 13 Jbeta. Clones were sequenced by immunoSEQ multiplex PCR, and TCRdb holds only the in-frame ones, with some missing. The sample comprises tens of thousands of clones, about 73% of which are singletons, and more than 12% rests with the top ten. The sequenced sample consisted of PBMCs. The receptors come from a woman aged 45 to 65 in good health and CMV-seropositive.

The chain recombines TRBV16 with TRBJ2-2, with D tentatively TRBD2 (5 bases). V was cut by 0 bases and J by 5 bases, with 7 bases left in between. The CDR3 has 14 residues. The V gene's germline CDR1 is KGHSY and CDR2 FQNENV. The CDR3 sequence is CASSQSGETGELFF. DNA for the CDR3: TGTGCCAGCAGCCAATCCGGGGAAACCGGGGAGCTGTTTTTT.

The chain is built from TRBV5-4 and TRBJ1-2, with 7 nucleotides matching TRBD1. V lost 4 bases, J lost 2 bases, and 8 bases stayed unmatched. Per the germline V gene, CDR1 is SGHNT and CDR2 is YYREEE (reference sequence). The CDR3 spans 15 residues. In DNA form, the CDR3 reads TGTGCCAGCAGCCGGAGCTCGACAGGGAACTATGGCTACACCTTC. Translating gives CASSRSSTGNYGYTF.

The V and J genes are TRBV29-1 and TRBJ2-5; the D gene is possibly TRBD1 (5 bases). In germline, CDR1 is SQVTM, CDR2 ANQGSEA. This CDR3 has 14 residues. Trimming left V 8 bases short and J 1 base short, with 17 bases between. The CDR3 DNA reads TGCAGCACGTGGGGCGTATTCTCCCAAGAGACCCAGTACTTC. This codes for CSTWGVFSQETQYF.

The V and J genes are TRBV29-1 and TRBJ1-1; weak D call: TRBD1 (5 bases). V lost 6 bases, J lost 5 bases, and 13 bases lay in between. CDR3 length: 12 residues. In germline, CDR1 is SQVTM, CDR2 ANQGSEA. CDR3 protein: CSVGHYGTEAFF. CDR3 coding DNA: TGCAGCGTGGGGCACTATGGGACTGAAGCTTTCTTT.

This chain joins TRBV30 and TRBJ2-2, with 9 nucleotides matching TRBD1. V trimming: 5 bases; J trimming: 1 base; junction bases outside the gene matches: 2. The CDR3 runs to 14 residues. Per the germline V gene, CDR1 is GTSNPN and CDR2 is SVGIG (reference sequence). CDR3 region: CAWRQGGNTGELFF. DNA of the CDR3: TGTGCCTGGCGACAGGGGGGGAACACCGGGGAGCTGTTTTTT.

This clone was seen only a few times. The chain links TRBV15 to TRBJ2-7; 11 bases are shared with TRBD1. Trimming at V came to 2 bases and at J to 5 bases, leaving 5 bases not matched to a gene. CDR1 LNHNV and CDR2 YYDKDF come from the germline V gene (reference sequence). The CDR3 is 15 residues long. Written as DNA, the CDR3 is TGTGCCACCAGCAGATCAGGACAGGGGGCCAACGAGCAGTACTTC. Translating it yields CATSRSGQGANEQYF.

J is TRBJ2-7 and V is TRBV5-4; no clear D gene. The V end lost 3 bases, the J end lost 7 bases, and 14 bases lay between the germline ends. This CDR3 is 13 amino acids long. The germline CDR1 and CDR2 sequences are SGHNT and YYREEE (reference sequence). The CDR3 region has the DNA TGTGCCAGCAGCTCGAAAACTCTATCAGAGCAGTACTTC. Encoded protein: CASSSKTLSEQYF.